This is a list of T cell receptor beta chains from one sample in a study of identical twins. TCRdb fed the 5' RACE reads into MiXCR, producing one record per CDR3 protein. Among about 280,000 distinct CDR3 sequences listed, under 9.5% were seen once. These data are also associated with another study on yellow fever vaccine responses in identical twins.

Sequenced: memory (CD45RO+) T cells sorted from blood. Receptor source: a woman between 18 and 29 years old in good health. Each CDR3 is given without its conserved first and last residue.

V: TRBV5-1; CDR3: ASSPRGLAGAEQF
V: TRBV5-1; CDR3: ASSLGGTVDNTEAF
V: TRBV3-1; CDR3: ASSQELRGREKLF
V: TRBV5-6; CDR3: ASSRGSTNNEQF
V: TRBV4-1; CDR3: ASSQGGAEQF
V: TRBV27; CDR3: ASSLRVYNEQF
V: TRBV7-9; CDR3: ASSSSGGGGQPQH
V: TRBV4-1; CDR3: ASSQEGGGASGYNEQF
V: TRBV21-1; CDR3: ASRFPGRRTYEQY
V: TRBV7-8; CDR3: ASSTQGNTEAF
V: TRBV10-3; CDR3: AITSTSTDTQY
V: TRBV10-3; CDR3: AIGERQGLNQPQH
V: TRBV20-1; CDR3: SARVTGSFYGYT
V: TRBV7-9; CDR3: ASSLVQNHVYGYT
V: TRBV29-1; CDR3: SANTNTEAF
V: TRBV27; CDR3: ASSPLQGGNTIY
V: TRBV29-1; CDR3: SAGWTSGTYEQY
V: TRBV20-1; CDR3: SAFGQGLSNQPQH
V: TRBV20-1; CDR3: SARSTSGGHTDTQY
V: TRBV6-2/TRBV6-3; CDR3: ASSYSSGLADTYEQY
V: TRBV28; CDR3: ASSLGAGFENTEAF
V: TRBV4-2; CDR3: ASSPSTRDRGLLGLGVHEQY
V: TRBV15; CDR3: ATSRVGGGGTEAF
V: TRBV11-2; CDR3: ASKRRSGSGNEQF
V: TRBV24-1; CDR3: ATSDTQGGLAKNIQY
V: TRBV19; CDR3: ASSIRGNNSPLH
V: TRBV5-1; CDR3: ASSLGALGETQY
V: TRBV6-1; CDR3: ASGGIGAGETQY
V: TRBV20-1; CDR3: SAFYAGGSGNTIY
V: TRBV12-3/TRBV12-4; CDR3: ASSRTSSSYEQY
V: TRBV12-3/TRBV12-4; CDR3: ASSLGALSYEQY
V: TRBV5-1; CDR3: ASSLGTGVGTGELF
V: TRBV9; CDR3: ASSVTGVGTQY
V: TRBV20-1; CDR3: SARLAGRTSYEQY
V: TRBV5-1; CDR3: ASSLERDEQF
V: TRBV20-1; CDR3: SARDTGTAELF
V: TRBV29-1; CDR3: SVEGLGERAF
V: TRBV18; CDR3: ASSVQETQY
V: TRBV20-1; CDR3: SARRLAGGQEQF
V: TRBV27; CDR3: ASSLSNWGSSYNEQF
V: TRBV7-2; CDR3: ASSGTSGALEQY
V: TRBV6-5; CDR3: ASSYWYPGNYYEQY
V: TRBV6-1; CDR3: ASSKQTGGNSPLH
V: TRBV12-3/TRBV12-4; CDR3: ASSLAGYLYGYT
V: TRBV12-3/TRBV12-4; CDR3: ASSSGAVGLVAKNIQY
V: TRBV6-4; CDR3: ASKGQGESGYT
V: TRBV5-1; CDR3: ASSPDREGNEQF
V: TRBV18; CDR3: ASSPTSGGYT
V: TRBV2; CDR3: ASSEIRSNTEAF
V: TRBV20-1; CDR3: SARALTGHTEAF
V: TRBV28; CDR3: ASSLGGGRGENEQF
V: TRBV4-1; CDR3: ASSRRDRGEKLF
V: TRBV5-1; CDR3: ASSPAGVGDTQY